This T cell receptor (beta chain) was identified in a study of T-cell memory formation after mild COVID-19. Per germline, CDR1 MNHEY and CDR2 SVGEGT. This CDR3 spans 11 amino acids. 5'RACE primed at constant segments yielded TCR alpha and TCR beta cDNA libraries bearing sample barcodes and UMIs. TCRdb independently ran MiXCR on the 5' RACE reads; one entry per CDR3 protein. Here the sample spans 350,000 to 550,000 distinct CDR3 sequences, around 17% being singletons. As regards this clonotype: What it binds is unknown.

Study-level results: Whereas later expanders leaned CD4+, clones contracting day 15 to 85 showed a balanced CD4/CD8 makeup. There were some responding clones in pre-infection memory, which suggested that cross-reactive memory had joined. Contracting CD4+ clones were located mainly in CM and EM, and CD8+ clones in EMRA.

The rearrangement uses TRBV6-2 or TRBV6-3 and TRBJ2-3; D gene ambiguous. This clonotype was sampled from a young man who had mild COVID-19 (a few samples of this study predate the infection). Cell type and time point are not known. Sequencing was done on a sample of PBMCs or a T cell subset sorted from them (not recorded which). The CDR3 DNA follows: TGTGACAACCCCGGCACAGATACGCAGTATTTT. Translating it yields CDNPGTDTQYF.